The 14 T cell receptor beta chains below come from one sample, sequenced in a study of T cells in Graves' hyperthyroidism and ophthalmopathy (dated by TCRdb to 2018 to 2020). Receptor libraries were prepared by multiplex PCR. These reads were obtained on an Illumina HiSeq 2000. The TCR beta CDR3 regions were amplified from the RNA transcripts. The TCR CDR3 was subjected to a first round of RT-PCR using the HTBI primer set and the Qiagen OneStep RT-PCR kit. The public reads were run again by TCRdb, first through fastp at Q25 and then through MiXCR, and only productive beta chains were kept. All rows with the same CDR3 protein become a single entry with the most common DNA and genes. The sample table holds fewer than 700,000 distinct CDR3 sequences, of which 15% to 20% were seen once. The ten largest clones capture around 4% of the sample. Sequencing was done on a sample of blood. All receptors come from a woman aged 30 to 39 with Graves' hyperthyroidism.

The CDR3 is CASSPRAWVSGDQPQHF. For the CDR3, the DNA is TGCGCCAGCAGCCCCCGGGCCTGGGTGAGCGGGGATCAGCCCCAGCATTTT. The chain couples TRBV4-1 to TRBJ1-5; D is undetermined. The CDR3 has 17 residues. Per the germline V gene, CDR1 is MGHRA and CDR2 is YSYEKL. V was pared by 4 bases and J by 5 bases, with 21 bases between.

There are many counts of this clonotype. This chain joins TRBV29-1 and TRBJ2-7, with D tentatively TRBD1 (5 bases). The CDR3 totals 15 residues. CDR1 and CDR2 from the germline V gene are SQVTM and ANQGSEA. The germline V and J ends were trimmed by 1 base and 2 bases, with 15 bases remaining between them. CDR3 sequence (DNA): TGCAGCGTTGAAGGCGTCGCTGCAGGGACCTACGAGCAGTACTTC. Translation: CSVEGVAAGTYEQYF.

Many counts were recorded for this clonotype. The rearrangement links TRBV28 to TRBJ1-2; D not certain. Per the germline V gene, CDR1 is MDHEN and CDR2 is SYDVKM. With 5 bases removed from V and 3 bases from J, the gap between germline ends came to 16 bases. There are 15 residues in the CDR3. The CDR3 spells CASSASPWTYYGYTF. CDR3 nucleotides: TGTGCCAGCAGTGCCTCTCCCTGGACCTACTATGGCTACACCTTC.

This clonotype appeared a few times. The chain employs TRBV5-1 and TRBJ2-3, with D tentatively TRBD2 (6 bases). There are 15 residues in the CDR3. Deletions cut 4 bases from V and 4 bases from J, with 16 bases between. Germline V CDR1 and CDR2: SGHRS, YFSETQ. CDR3 DNA: TGCGCCAGCAGCCGGGCGGGGCTAGCGTCAGATACGCAGTATTTT. It translates to CASSRAGLASDTQYF.

This clonotype was observed a few times. The rearrangement uses TRBV12-3 or TRBV12-4 and TRBJ1-2, with D possibly TRBD1 on 5 matching bases. Deletions cut 11 bases from V and 5 bases from J, with 15 bases between. The CDR3 runs 12 residues. Written as DNA, the CDR3 is TGTGCCTCCTGGGGGGGGGATTATGGCTACACCTTC. Translated, it gives CASWGGDYGYTF.

This rearrangement joins TRBV29-1 to TRBJ2-2; maybe TRBD2 (5 bases). The CDR3 covers 13 residues. Per germline, CDR1 SQVTM and CDR2 ANQGSEA. Trimming stripped 7 bases from V and 5 bases from J, with 14 bases between. CDR3 loop: CSAVTRETGELFF. The CDR3 DNA reads TGCAGCGCCGTCACGAGGGAAACCGGGGAGCTGTTTTTT.

V usage is TRBV30 and J usage is TRBJ1-2; the D gene is possibly TRBD1 (5 bases). The ends were cut back, 0 bases at V and 6 bases at J, with 11 bases in the middle. The CDR3 length is 13 residues. The germline V gene has CDR1 GTSNPN and CDR2 SVGIG (reference sequence). The CDR3 coding sequence is TGTGCCTGGAGTGTAAAGGGGTCGAATGGCTACACCTTC. This translates into CAWSVKGSNGYTF. The whole variable domain, remainder taken from reference TRBV30 and TRBJ1-2, is SQTIHQWPATLVQPVGSPLSLECTVEGTSNPNLYWYRQAAGRGLQLLFYSVGIGQISSEVPQNLSASRPQDRQFILSSKKLLLSDSGFYLCAWSVKGSNGYTFGSGTRLTVV.

This clonotype was recorded a few times. V and J are TRBV5-1 and TRBJ2-5, with 7 bases that match TRBD1. V gave up 4 bases and J gave up 4 bases; unmatched junction bases: 7. This CDR3 contains 14 residues. Per the germline V gene, CDR1 is SGHRS and CDR2 is YFSETQ. CDR3 bases: TGCGCCAGCAGCCTATACAGGGGTGGAGAGACCCAGTACTTC. Translation: CASSLYRGGETQYF. Using reference TRBV5-1 and TRBJ2-5 for the parts outside the CDR3, the full variable domain is KAGVTQTPRYLIKTRGQQVTLSCSPISGHRSVSWYQQTPGQGLQFLFEYFSETQRNKGNFPGRFSGRQFSNSRSEMNVSTLELGDSALYLCASSLYRGGETQYFGPGTRLLVL.

This clonotype showed up many times. This rearrangement joins TRBV3-1 to TRBJ1-2; D remains unclear. Germline V gene data show CDR1 as LGHDT and CDR2 as YNNKEL (reference sequence). This CDR3 contains 11 residues. The V end lost 3 bases, the J end lost 4 bases, and 3 bases lay between the germline ends. Here the CDR3 DNA reads TGTGCCAGCAGCCATTTCTATGGCTACACCTTC. Protein sequence: CASSHFYGYTF.

This clonotype was observed a few times. The V and J genes are TRBV2 and TRBJ2-7; 9 bases fit TRBD1. V lost 5 bases to trimming and J lost 6 bases; unmatched junction nucleotides: 5. CDR1 is SNHLY, CDR2 FYNNEI, per germline. This CDR3 region has 13 residues. DNA for the CDR3: TGTGCCAGCAGTACGGACAGGGGACGCGAGCAGTACTTC. Protein sequence: CASSTDRGREQYF.

This chain connects TRBV24-1 to TRBJ2-5; 7 nucleotides line up with TRBD1. V was pared by 1 base and J by 5 bases, with 9 bases of the junction left unmatched. Germline CDR1 and CDR2: KGHDR and SFDVKD. This CDR3 has 16 residues. This chain's CDR3 is CATSDFRDSARETQYF. The DNA for the CDR3 is TGTGCCACCAGTGATTTCCGGGACAGCGCCCGGGAGACCCAGTACTTC.

This clonotype was counted at least ten times. The CDR3 protein is CASSLVQGRLNEETQYF. CDR3 nucleotide sequence: TGTGCCAGCAGCTTAGTTCAGGGAAGGCTAAACGAAGAGACCCAGTACTTC. The chain couples TRBV7-2 to TRBJ2-5, with D perhaps TRBD1 (5 bases). Germline V gene sequence: CDR1 SGHTA, CDR2 FQGNSA. The length of the CDR3 is 17 residues. Trimming stripped 1 base from V and 3 bases from J, with 18 bases between.

This clonotype was found many times. The V gene is TRBV27, the J gene TRBJ2-3; 7 bases map to TRBD2. Per the germline V gene, CDR1 is MNHEY and CDR2 is SMNVEV (reference sequence). The CDR3 is 16 amino acids. Losses at the gene ends were 3 bases for V and 0 bases for J; bases not matched to a gene: 6. As DNA, the CDR3 is TGTGCCAGCAGTTTGCGCGGGAGCACTAGCACAGATACGCAGTATTTT. Translation: CASSLRGSTSTDTQYF.

Points on this clonotype: A read error is possible here, since a much larger clone lies one base away. The chain has TRBV6-2 or TRBV6-3 and TRBJ2-1, with TRBD2 identical over 11 bases. The CDR3 length is 15 residues. With 6 bases clipped from V and 10 bases from J, the junction kept 11 bases outside the gene matches. Germline-derived CDR1 and CDR2 are MNHEY and SVGEGT. Written as DNA, the CDR3 is TGTGCCAGCAGGACTAGCGGGACCGGTGGGGAAGAGCAGTTCTTC. Translation gives CASRTSGTGGEEQFF.